This TCR beta chain is drawn from a study of spatial heterogeneity in lung cancer. This CDR3 has 14 residues. V dropped 2 bases and J dropped 4; count of bases not matched to a gene: 3. The germline V gene has CDR1 SGHNT and CDR2 YYREEE (reference sequence). Specified time point: sample taken at primary tumor resection. Whole RNA came from tumor, nontumor lung or frozen PBMC and was sequenced without being sorted. A single record per CDR3 protein comes from TCRdb applying MiXCR to the 5' RACE reads. The sample records approximately 44,000 distinct CDR3 sequences, around 13% being singletons. This chain links TRBV5-4 with TRBJ1-1; 9 bases are shared with TRBD1. The material sequenced was PBMCs, taken at surgery. The TCR comes from a male donor with early-stage non-small cell lung cancer. Here the CDR3 DNA reads TGTGCCAGCAGCTTTGACAGGGGGGCCACTGAAGCTTTCTTT. Translation gives CASSFDRGATEAFF.